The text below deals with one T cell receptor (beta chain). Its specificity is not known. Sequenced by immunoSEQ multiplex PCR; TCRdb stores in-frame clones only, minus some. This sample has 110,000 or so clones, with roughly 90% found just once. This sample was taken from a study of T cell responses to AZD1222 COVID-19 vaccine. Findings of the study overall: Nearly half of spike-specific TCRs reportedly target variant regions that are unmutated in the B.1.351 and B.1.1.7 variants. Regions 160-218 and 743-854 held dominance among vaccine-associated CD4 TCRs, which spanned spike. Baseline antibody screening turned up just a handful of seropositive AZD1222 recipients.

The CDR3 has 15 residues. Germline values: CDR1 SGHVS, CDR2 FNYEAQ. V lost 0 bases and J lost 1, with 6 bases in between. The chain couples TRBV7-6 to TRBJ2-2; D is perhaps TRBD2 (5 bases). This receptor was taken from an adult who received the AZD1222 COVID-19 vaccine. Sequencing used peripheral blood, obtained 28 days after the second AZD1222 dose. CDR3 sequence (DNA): TGTGCCAGCAGCTTAGCGGCGGGGAACACCGGGGAGCTGTTTTTT. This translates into CASSLAAGNTGELFF.